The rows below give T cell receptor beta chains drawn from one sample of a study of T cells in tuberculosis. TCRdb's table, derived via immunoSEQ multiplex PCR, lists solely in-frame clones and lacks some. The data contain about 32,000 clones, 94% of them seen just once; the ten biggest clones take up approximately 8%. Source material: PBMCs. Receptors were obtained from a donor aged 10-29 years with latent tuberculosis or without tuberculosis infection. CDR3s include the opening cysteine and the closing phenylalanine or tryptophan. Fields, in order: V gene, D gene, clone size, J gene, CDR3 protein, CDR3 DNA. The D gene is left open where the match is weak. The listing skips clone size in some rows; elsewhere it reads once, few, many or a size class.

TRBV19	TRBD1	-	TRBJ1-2	CASSPTRQGRTYGYTF	TGTGCCAGTAGCCCAACCCGACAGGGAAGGACCTATGGCTACACCTTC
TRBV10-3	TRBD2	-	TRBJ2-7	CATRPSGSSYEQYF	TGTGCCACCCGACCTAGCGGGAGCTCCTACGAGCAGTACTTC
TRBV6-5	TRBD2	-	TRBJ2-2	CASWGLAGNTGELFF	TGTGCCAGCTGGGGACTAGCGGGGAACACCGGGGAGCTGTTTTTT
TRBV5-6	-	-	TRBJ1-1	CASSLGAQRTEAFF	TGTGCCAGCAGCTTGGGGGCCCAACGCACTGAAGCTTTCTTT
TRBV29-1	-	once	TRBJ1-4	CSVGGRGVFNEKLFF	TGCAGCGTTGGAGGCAGGGGCGTCTTTAATGAAAAACTGTTTTTT
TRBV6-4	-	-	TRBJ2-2	CASSDEYRQVTGELFF	TGTGCCAGCAGTGACGAGTACAGACAAGTCACCGGGGAGCTGTTTTTT
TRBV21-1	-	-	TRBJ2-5	CASSIPGLAGAGTQETQYF	TGTGCCAGCAGCATCCCGGGACTAGCGGGAGCCGGGACACAAGAGACCCAGTACTTC
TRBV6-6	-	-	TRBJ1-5	CASTPWQGSNQPQHF	TGTGCCAGTACTCCCTGGCAGGGTAGCAATCAGCCCCAGCATTTT
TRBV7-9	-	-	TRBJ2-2	CASSLEVETGELFF	TGTGCCAGCAGCTTAGAGGTGGAGACCGGGGAGCTGTTTTTT
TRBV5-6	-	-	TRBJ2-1	CASSLVVEQFF	TGTGCCAGCAGCTTGGTAGTAGAGCAGTTCTTC
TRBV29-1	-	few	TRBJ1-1	CSAERQLEAFF	TGCAGCGCCGAACGACAGTTGGAAGCTTTCTTT
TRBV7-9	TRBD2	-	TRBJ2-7	CASSLEVAGRYEQYF	TGTGCCAGCAGCTTAGAGGTAGCGGGACGCTACGAGCAGTACTTC